The 2 T cell receptor beta chains presented below share a single source sample, sequenced in a study of neoadjuvant anti-PD-1 for oral cavity cancer. Clones were sequenced by immunoSEQ multiplex PCR, and TCRdb holds only the in-frame ones, with some missing. Altogether about 81,000 clones are present, roughly 80% being singletons, with the ten largest covering 2.5% to 3.5%. The specimen comprised PBMCs, sampled before nivolumab (anti-PD-1) treatment. The receptors come from a person aged 40 to 85 with oral cavity squamous cell carcinoma.

The rearrangement uses TRBV2 and TRBJ2-7, with TRBD2 identical over 13 bases. V was pared by 10 bases and J by 3 bases, with 6 bases of the junction left unmatched. The CDR3 sequence is 14 residues long. Germline lookup yields CDR1 SNHLY and CDR2 FYNNEI. Here the CDR3 DNA reads TGTGCCATATCCGGGACTAGCGGGGTCTACGAGCAGTACTTC. Amino acids: CAISGTSGVYEQYF.

V is TRBV30 and J is TRBJ1-5; D is unresolved. Germline V lookup: CDR1 GTSNPN, CDR2 SVGIG (reference sequence). V lost 0 bases to trimming and J lost 4 bases, with 13 bases between them. The length of the CDR3 is 15 residues. In nucleotides, the CDR3 is TGTGCCTGGAGTGTACGGAGCGACCCTAATCAGCCCCAGCATTTT. Translated, it gives CAWSVRSDPNQPQHF. Drawing the rest from reference TRBV30 and TRBJ1-5, the complete variable domain is SQTIHQWPATLVQPVGSPLSLECTVEGTSNPNLYWYRQAAGRGLQLLFYSVGIGQISSEVPQNLSASRPQDRQFILSSKKLLLSDSGFYLCAWSVRSDPNQPQHFGDGTRLSIL.